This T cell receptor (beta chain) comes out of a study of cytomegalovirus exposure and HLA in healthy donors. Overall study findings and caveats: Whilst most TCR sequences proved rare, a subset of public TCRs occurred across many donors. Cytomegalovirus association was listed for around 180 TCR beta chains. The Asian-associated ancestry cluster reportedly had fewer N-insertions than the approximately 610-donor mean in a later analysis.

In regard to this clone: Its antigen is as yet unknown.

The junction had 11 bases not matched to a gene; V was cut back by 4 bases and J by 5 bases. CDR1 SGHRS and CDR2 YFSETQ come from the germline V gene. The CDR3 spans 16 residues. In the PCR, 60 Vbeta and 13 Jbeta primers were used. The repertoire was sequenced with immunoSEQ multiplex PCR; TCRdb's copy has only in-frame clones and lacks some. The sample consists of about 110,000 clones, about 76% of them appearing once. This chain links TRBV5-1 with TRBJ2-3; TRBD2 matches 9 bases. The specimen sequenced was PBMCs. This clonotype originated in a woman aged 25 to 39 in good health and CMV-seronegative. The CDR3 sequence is CASSLDPGLAGDTQYF. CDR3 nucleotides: TGCGCCAGCAGCCTAGACCCGGGACTAGCAGGAGATACGCAGTATTTT. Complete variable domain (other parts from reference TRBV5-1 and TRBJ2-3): KAGVTQTPRYLIKTRGQQVTLSCSPISGHRSVSWYQQTPGQGLQFLFEYFSETQRNKGNFPGRFSGRQFSNSRSEMNVSTLELGDSALYLCASSLDPGLAGDTQYFGPGTRLTVL.